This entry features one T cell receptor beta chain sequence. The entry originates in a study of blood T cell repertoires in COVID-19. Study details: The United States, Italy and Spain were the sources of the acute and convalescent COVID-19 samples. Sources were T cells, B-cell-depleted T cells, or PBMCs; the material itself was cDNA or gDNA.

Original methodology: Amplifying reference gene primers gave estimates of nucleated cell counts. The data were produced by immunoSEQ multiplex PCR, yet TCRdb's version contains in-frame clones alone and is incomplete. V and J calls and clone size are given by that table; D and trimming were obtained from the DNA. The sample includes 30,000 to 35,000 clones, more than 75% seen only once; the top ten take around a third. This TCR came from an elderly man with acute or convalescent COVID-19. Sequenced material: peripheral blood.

DNA of the CDR3: TGTGCCAGCAGCTTAAGATCAGGGGGCTCCTACGAGCAGTACTTC. Translated, it gives CASSLRSGGSYEQYF. J is TRBJ2-7 and V is TRBV7-3, with TRBD1 matching 7 bases. J gave up 0 bases and V 1 base, and 3 bases lay outside the gene matches. CDR3 length: 15 amino acids. Germline V gene lookup returns CDR1 SGHTA and CDR2 FQGTGA.